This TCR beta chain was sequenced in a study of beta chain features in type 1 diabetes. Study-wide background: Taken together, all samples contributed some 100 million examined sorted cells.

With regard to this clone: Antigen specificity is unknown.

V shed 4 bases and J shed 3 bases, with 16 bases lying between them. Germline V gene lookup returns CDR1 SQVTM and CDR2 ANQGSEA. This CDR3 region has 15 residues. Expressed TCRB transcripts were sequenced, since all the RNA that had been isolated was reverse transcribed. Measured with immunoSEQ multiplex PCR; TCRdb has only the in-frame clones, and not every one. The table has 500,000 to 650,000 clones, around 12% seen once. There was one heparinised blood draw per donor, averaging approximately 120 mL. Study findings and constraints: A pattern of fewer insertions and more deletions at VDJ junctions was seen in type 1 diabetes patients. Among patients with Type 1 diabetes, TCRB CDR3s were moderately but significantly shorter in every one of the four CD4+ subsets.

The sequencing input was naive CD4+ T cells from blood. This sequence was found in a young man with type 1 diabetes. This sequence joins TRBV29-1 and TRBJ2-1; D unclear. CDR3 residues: CSVGELGAGYNEQFF. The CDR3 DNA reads TGCAGCGTTGGCGAATTGGGCGCCGGCTACAATGAGCAGTTCTTC.